The rows below give T cell receptor beta chains drawn from one sample of a study of blood T cell repertoires in COVID-19. Method: immunoSEQ multiplex PCR; TCRdb's copy keeps in-frame clones and lacks some. Of about 430,000 clones listed, around nine tenths are singletons. Input material: PBMCs or T cells enriched from blood (not recorded which). These receptors all come from a woman in her late teens or twenties who had been exposed to COVID-19. The CDR3 runs from the conserved cysteine through the conserved F or W. The D gene is left open where the match is weak. Clone size, where shown, is once, few, many, or a class for clones that have expanded.

d_call clone_size j_call v_call cdr3_aa cdr3_nt
- once TRBJ2-7 TRBV7-2 CASSLPTDSASSYEQYF TGTGCCAGCAGCTTACCAACGGACAGCGCGAGCTCCTACGAGCAGTACTTC
- - TRBJ1-2 TRBV2 CASSLLQGNNYGYTF TGTGCCAGCAGCTTACTACAGGGAAACAACTATGGCTACACCTTC
TRBD1 - TRBJ1-1 TRBV10-1 CASSGTVDTEAFF TGCGCCAGCAGCGGGACAGTAGACACTGAAGCTTTCTTT
- - TRBJ2-4 TRBV9 CASSPAGTELKNIQYF TGTGCCAGCAGCCCCGCCGGCACAGAGCTTAAAAACATTCAGTACTTC
TRBD1 - TRBJ2-1 TRBV4-3 CASSQGSAGGIYNEQFF TGCGCCAGCAGCCAAGGAAGCGCAGGGGGTATTTACAATGAGCAGTTCTTC
- once TRBJ2-5 TRBV5-5 CASSLALGTHQETQYF TGTGCCAGCAGCTTGGCTCTAGGGACACACCAAGAGACCCAGTACTTC
- - TRBJ1-1 TRBV18 CASSPGRVEAFF TGTGCCAGCTCCCCCGGGAGGGTTGAAGCTTTCTTT
- - TRBJ2-5 TRBV18 CASSRGQTEETQYF TGTGCCAGCTCACGAGGACAGACGGAAGAGACCCAGTACTTC
- - TRBJ1-4 TRBV5-6 CASSLAQGGGEKLFF TGTGCCAGCAGCTTGGCGCAGGGTGGTGGGGAAAAACTGTTTTTT
TRBD1 - TRBJ1-1 TRBV7-9 CASSLGQLTNTEAFF TGTGCCAGCAGCTTGGGACAGCTCACGAACACTGAAGCTTTCTTT
TRBD1 - TRBJ1-5 TRBV28 CASRVGQGQNSNQPQHF TGTGCCAGCAGGGTAGGACAGGGGCAAAATAGCAATCAGCCCCAGCATTTT
- - TRBJ2-7 TRBV9 CASSVAASAYEQYF TGTGCCAGCAGCGTAGCGGCTAGCGCCTACGAGCAGTACTTC
TRBD1 - TRBJ2-7 TRBV13 CASSTRDRTYEQYF TGTGCCAGCAGCACCCGGGACAGAACCTACGAGCAGTACTTC
- - TRBJ1-4 TRBV19 CASSIFKPKLNEKLFF TGTGCCAGTAGTATCTTTAAGCCCAAGCTTAATGAAAAACTGTTTTTT
- - TRBJ1-5 TRBV19 CASRPQAYSNQPQHF TGTGCCAGTAGACCACAGGCCTATAGCAATCAGCCCCAGCATTTT
- few TRBJ2-7 TRBV6-5 CASSGAGGYEQYF TGTGCCAGCAGCGGCGCAGGTGGTTACGAGCAGTACTTC
- - TRBJ1-4 TRBV25-1 CASSHPGRVREKLFF TGTGCCAGCAGTCATCCCGGCAGGGTGAGAGAAAAACTGTTTTTT
- - TRBJ2-3 TRBV6-5 CASSYRGLPDTQYF TGTGCCAGCAGTTACCGCGGACTACCTGATACGCAGTATTTT
- few TRBJ1-5 TRBV6-5 CASSYSSRSGQPQHF TGTGCCAGCAGTTACTCGTCACGGAGCGGTCAGCCCCAGCATTTT
- - TRBJ1-5 TRBV28 CASSEDRNNQPQHF TGTGCCAGCAGTGAAGACAGGAACAATCAGCCCCAGCATTTT
TRBD1 - TRBJ2-7 TRBV7-2 CASRSSGTGTYEQYF TGTGCCAGCAGATCCTCGGGGACAGGAACCTACGAGCAGTACTTC
TRBD1 - TRBJ2-7 TRBV5-1 CASSLDRGGYEQYF TGCGCCAGCAGCCTAGACAGGGGAGGCTACGAGCAGTACTTC
TRBD2 - TRBJ2-2 TRBV7-2 CASSFQGTSGNTGELFF TGTGCCAGCAGCTTCCAGGGCACTAGCGGGAATACCGGGGAGCTGTTTTTT
- - TRBJ2-1 TRBV12-3/TRBV12-4 CASSTGGNEQFF TGTGCCAGCAGTACCGGCGGGAATGAGCAGTTCTTC
TRBD1 - TRBJ2-7 TRBV7-6 CASSSTGQGTYEQYF TGTGCCAGCAGCTCCACAGGACAGGGGACCTACGAGCAGTACTTC
TRBD1 - TRBJ1-2 TRBV11-2 CASSQTGVYGYTF TGTGCCAGCAGTCAAACAGGGGTATATGGCTACACCTTC
TRBD2 - TRBJ2-1 TRBV19 CASKLFSSGSDEQFF TGTGCCAGTAAACTATTCTCGAGCGGGAGCGATGAGCAGTTCTTC
TRBD1 - TRBJ2-5 TRBV5-4 CASRTGGKETQYF TGTGCCAGCAGGACAGGGGGCAAGGAGACCCAGTACTTC